A selection of T cell receptor beta chains follows, all from one sample in a study of T cells after yellow fever vaccination. TCRdb recomputed calls from the 5' RACE reads with MiXCR, one row per CDR3 protein. The sample includes approximately 580,000 distinct CDR3 sequences, roughly 17% of them seen just once. The material sequenced was PBMCs, taken around 5 days after the first yellow fever vaccination. The receptors were gathered from a young man who received the YFV17D yellow fever vaccine. Both conserved end residues are part of each CDR3. A D gene is named only where the DNA matches it firmly. The listing skips clone size in some rows; elsewhere it reads once, few, many or a size class.

j_gene: TRBJ2-3
d_gene: .
v_gene: TRBV5-1
abundance: few
CDR3nt: TGCGCCAGCGGGCCAGGAACGGGCACAGATACGCAGTATTTT
CDR3aa: CASGPGTGTDTQYF

j_gene: TRBJ1-5
d_gene: TRBD1
v_gene: TRBV10-3
abundance: many
CDR3nt: TGTGCCATCAGTCGACAGGGGGGAATGGATCAGCCCCAGCATTTT
CDR3aa: CAISRQGGMDQPQHF

j_gene: TRBJ2-2
d_gene: .
v_gene: TRBV7-9
abundance: .
CDR3nt: TGTGCCAGCAGCTTTACCCCTATCAACACCGGGGAGCTGTTTTTT
CDR3aa: CASSFTPINTGELFF

j_gene: TRBJ1-1
d_gene: .
v_gene: TRBV7-2
abundance: .
CDR3nt: TGTGCCAGCAGCCGAAGTTGGGAGACTGAAGCTTTCTTT
CDR3aa: CASSRSWETEAFF

j_gene: TRBJ2-4
d_gene: TRBD1
v_gene: TRBV4-3
abundance: many
CDR3nt: TGCGCCAGCAGCCAGGACGGACAGGGAAACATTCAGTACTTC
CDR3aa: CASSQDGQGNIQYF

j_gene: TRBJ2-3
d_gene: TRBD2
v_gene: TRBV3-1
abundance: few
CDR3nt: TGTGCCAGCAGCCAACCACTAGCGGGGGGGATCCTGGATACGCAGTATTTT
CDR3aa: CASSQPLAGGILDTQYF

j_gene: TRBJ2-1
d_gene: .
v_gene: TRBV11-2
abundance: .
CDR3nt: TGTGCCAGCAGCTTAGTGCCGACTAGCAATGAGCAGTTCTTC
CDR3aa: CASSLVPTSNEQFF

j_gene: TRBJ2-3
d_gene: .
v_gene: TRBV3-1
abundance: few
CDR3nt: TGTGCCAGCAGCCAAGGGCTCCGTGGGACGGATACGCAGTATTTT
CDR3aa: CASSQGLRGTDTQYF

j_gene: TRBJ1-4
d_gene: .
v_gene: TRBV6-2/TRBV6-3
abundance: few
CDR3nt: TGTGCCAGCAGTTACTCATTTACAGCACCGGGGCGGATTCAGAATGAAAAACTGTTTTTT
CDR3aa: CASSYSFTAPGRIQNEKLFF

j_gene: TRBJ1-1
d_gene: .
v_gene: TRBV6-6
abundance: .
CDR3nt: TGTGCCAGCAGCCGGCCGACAGATACAGAAGCTTTCTTT
CDR3aa: CASSRPTDTEAFF

j_gene: TRBJ2-2
d_gene: .
v_gene: TRBV20-1
abundance: few
CDR3nt: TGCAGTGCTAGAGCGGGGGCCGGGGAGCTGTTTTTT
CDR3aa: CSARAGAGELFF

j_gene: TRBJ1-5
d_gene: .
v_gene: TRBV19
abundance: few
CDR3nt: TGTGCCAGTAGTAAGAGTCAAGTGAATTTCAATCAGCCCCAGCATTTT
CDR3aa: CASSKSQVNFNQPQHF

j_gene: TRBJ2-3
d_gene: .
v_gene: TRBV2
abundance: .
CDR3nt: TGTGCCAGCAGTGGATTCAGCGCAGATACGCAGTATTTT
CDR3aa: CASSGFSADTQYF

j_gene: TRBJ2-1
d_gene: .
v_gene: TRBV3-1
abundance: few
CDR3nt: TGTGCCACCACTTCGGAGTACTACAATGAGCAGTTCTTC
CDR3aa: CATTSEYYNEQFF

j_gene: TRBJ2-1
d_gene: TRBD2
v_gene: TRBV12-3/TRBV12-4
abundance: .
CDR3nt: TGTGCCAGCAGTGCACCTAGCGGCTCCTACAATGAGCAGTTCTTC
CDR3aa: CASSAPSGSYNEQFF

j_gene: TRBJ2-3
d_gene: .
v_gene: TRBV7-9
abundance: .
CDR3nt: TGTGCCAGCGGACCTAGGGACATTCAGGCGCAGTATTTT
CDR3aa: CASGPRDIQAQYF

j_gene: TRBJ1-2
d_gene: .
v_gene: TRBV4-2
abundance: .
CDR3nt: TGTGCCAGCAGCCAAGGGGTTGGGGCGACAGGACGGAATGGCTACACCTTC
CDR3aa: CASSQGVGATGRNGYTF

j_gene: TRBJ2-2
d_gene: TRBD1
v_gene: TRBV6-5
abundance: .
CDR3nt: TGTGCCAGCAGTTACCGGACAGGGCCGGCGAACACCGGGGAGCTGTTTTTT
CDR3aa: CASSYRTGPANTGELFF

j_gene: TRBJ2-3
d_gene: .
v_gene: TRBV6-1
abundance: .
CDR3nt: TGTGCCAGCCAGGGCCCTTCCGGAGGAGATACGCAGTATTTT
CDR3aa: CASQGPSGGDTQYF

j_gene: TRBJ1-4
d_gene: TRBD1
v_gene: TRBV6-1
abundance: many
CDR3nt: TGTGCCAGCAAAGGGACAGGAACTAATGAAAAACTGTTTTTT
CDR3aa: CASKGTGTNEKLFF

j_gene: TRBJ2-3
d_gene: TRBD1
v_gene: TRBV2
abundance: few
CDR3nt: TGTGCCAGCAGTATAAACAGGGGAGATACGCAGTATTTT
CDR3aa: CASSINRGDTQYF

j_gene: TRBJ2-7
d_gene: TRBD1
v_gene: TRBV11-1
abundance: few
CDR3nt: TGTGCCAGCAGCTTAGCTTGGAACCCCCTGACAGGGGGCAAATACGAGCAGTACTTC
CDR3aa: CASSLAWNPLTGGKYEQYF

j_gene: TRBJ1-1
d_gene: .
v_gene: TRBV6-5
abundance: few
CDR3nt: TGTGCCAGCAGTTACCTTGCAGAAAACACTGAAGCTTTCTTT
CDR3aa: CASSYLAENTEAFF

j_gene: TRBJ2-1
d_gene: .
v_gene: TRBV11-1
abundance: .
CDR3nt: TGTGCCAGCAGCTTCGCTTCTCTCCAATACAATGAGCAGTTCTTC
CDR3aa: CASSFASLQYNEQFF

j_gene: TRBJ1-2
d_gene: TRBD1
v_gene: TRBV5-1
abundance: .
CDR3nt: TGCGCCAGCAGCTTGGGGGACAGCCAATATGGCTACACCTTC
CDR3aa: CASSLGDSQYGYTF

j_gene: TRBJ2-5
d_gene: TRBD2
v_gene: TRBV5-4
abundance: .
CDR3nt: TGTGCCAGCAGCTTGGAGACTAGCGGGGAGACCCAGTACTTC
CDR3aa: CASSLETSGETQYF

j_gene: TRBJ2-1
d_gene: .
v_gene: TRBV9
abundance: few
CDR3nt: TGTGCCAGCAGCGTAGAGAACGGGGGACTTCCCTCTAATGAGCAGTTCTTC
CDR3aa: CASSVENGGLPSNEQFF

j_gene: TRBJ2-1
d_gene: .
v_gene: TRBV20-1
abundance: few
CDR3nt: TGCAGTGCTAGAGAGAAAAACAATGAGCAGTTCTTC
CDR3aa: CSAREKNNEQFF

j_gene: TRBJ2-5
d_gene: .
v_gene: TRBV6-6
abundance: few
CDR3nt: TGTGCCAGCACTTACGGGAATGGAGAGACCCAGTACTTC
CDR3aa: CASTYGNGETQYF

j_gene: TRBJ2-1
d_gene: TRBD2
v_gene: TRBV6-2/TRBV6-3
abundance: .
CDR3nt: TGTGCCAGCTCCGGGACTAGCGGGGGGAGCTCCTACAATGAGCAGTTCTTC
CDR3aa: CASSGTSGGSSYNEQFF

j_gene: TRBJ1-4
d_gene: TRBD1
v_gene: TRBV24-1
abundance: .
CDR3nt: TGTGCCACCCGGGGACAGAATAATGAAAAACTGTTTTTT
CDR3aa: CATRGQNNEKLFF

j_gene: TRBJ1-6
d_gene: TRBD1
v_gene: TRBV9
abundance: once
CDR3nt: TGTGCCAGCAGCCCACGGGACAGATGGGATTCACCCCTCCACTTT
CDR3aa: CASSPRDRWDSPLHF

j_gene: TRBJ1-5
d_gene: .
v_gene: TRBV2
abundance: .
CDR3nt: TGTGCCAGCAGTGAACAAGCATTCTCTTCGTTGGCCCAGCATTTT
CDR3aa: CASSEQAFSSLAQHF

j_gene: TRBJ2-3
d_gene: .
v_gene: TRBV15
abundance: .
CDR3nt: TGTGCCACCAGCAGAGGGTGGCCGAGCACAGATACGCAGTATTTT
CDR3aa: CATSRGWPSTDTQYF

j_gene: TRBJ1-5
d_gene: .
v_gene: TRBV4-3
abundance: .
CDR3nt: TGCGCCAGCAGCCAAGTCTTCCATTTTAGCAATCAGCCCCAGCATTTT
CDR3aa: CASSQVFHFSNQPQHF

j_gene: TRBJ2-2
d_gene: TRBD1
v_gene: TRBV6-2/TRBV6-3
abundance: .
CDR3nt: TGTGCCAGCAGTTACCGACCGGACAGGGGGAACACCGGGGAGCTGTTTTTT
CDR3aa: CASSYRPDRGNTGELFF

j_gene: TRBJ2-7
d_gene: .
v_gene: TRBV5-1
abundance: .
CDR3nt: TGCGCCAGCAGCGGAAGGGGGATTAGCTCCTACGAGCAGTACTTC
CDR3aa: CASSGRGISSYEQYF

j_gene: TRBJ2-5
d_gene: .
v_gene: TRBV11-2
abundance: few
CDR3nt: TGTGCCAGCAGCTTTCACCTTGAAGAGACCCAGTACTTC
CDR3aa: CASSFHLEETQYF

j_gene: TRBJ2-1
d_gene: .
v_gene: TRBV5-5
abundance: .
CDR3nt: TGTGCCAGCAGCTTCCCCCAGGGAACAGAGGGCAATGAGCAGTTCTTC
CDR3aa: CASSFPQGTEGNEQFF